This TCR beta chain is from a study of somatic mutations in cytotoxic T cells in rheumatoid arthritis (dated by TCRdb to 2016 to 2017). Turning to the overall study: Some V beta antibody-stained T-cell populations were flow-sorted on a FACSAria II or Sony SH800 at nearly 100% purity, and sorted V beta1+ cells also underwent TCRB sequencing. Patients and controls did not essentially differ in median age, which was nearly identical between the groups. TCRB deep sequencing was performed for some 65 rheumatoid arthritis patients and around 20 healthy controls. To characterize clonality, the study used TCRB deep sequencing while asking whether somatic mutations are carried by expanded CD8+ T-cell clones in newly diagnosed, untreated rheumatoid arthritis.

The germline V gene encodes CDR1 SEHNR and CDR2 FQNEAQ (reference sequence). CDR3 length: 12 amino acids, cysteine to phenylalanine. The only DNA kept is the CDR3, 36 bases in frame from the first base. At the junction V is shortened by 4 bases and J by 0 bases, with 4 bases in between. Remarks on this clone: It has no known antigen specificity. Nothing much larger sits one base from this clone, and base qualities are not available.

General conclusions and limits of the study: CD8+ T-cell clonality in rheumatoid arthritis patients was not significantly different from that in age-matched healthy controls. In 8 of 65 patients the largest CD8+ clone exceeded 20% of CD8+ cells, and several identical CD8+ TCRB sequences were shared between blood and synovial fluid. Healthy controls showed no age-related increase in CD8+ clonality, whereas patients did (Spearman r=0.49). The slight underrepresentation of TRBV07 in patients was not corrected for multiple comparisons. The expanded CD8+ clones had unknown antigen targets, and not appearing in virus-specific databases did not rule out that they were virus-specific.

TCRB CDR3 sequencing used the immunoSEQ assay on genomic DNA. In the authors' own workflow: Analyses were restricted to productive TCRB rearrangements. Clonality was expressed as a Shannon entropy-based productive clonality index, with each clone defined by a unique TCRB CDR3 sequence. To calculate repertoire overlap between two samples, the template counts of each clone were considered relative to each sample's total templates. V-gene usage measured by flow cytometry correlated with TCRB sequencing V-gene usage, with a Spearman r of around 0.62. Imported from immuneACCESS, the table was reduced by TCRdb to in-frame sequences with V and J called. These copies leave out some clones; in studies compared against another copy, an unresolved V gene accounts for under half, and the cause of the remainder is not known. V and J calls and clone size are given by that table; D and trimming were obtained from the DNA. In all, the sample holds around 19,000 clones, and approximately 86% of those were seen once. 18% of the sample goes to the ten largest clones.

The 20 or so healthy controls were blood donors whose buffy coats were used; they had a median age of around 60 years (range 21-70), and 45% to 55% were female. CD4+ and CD8+ cells were isolated by positive magnetic bead selection on an AutoMACS, and purity was checked by flow cytometry. Peripheral blood mononuclear cells were obtained using density gradient separation with Ficoll-Paque PLUS. Nucleospin Tissue or Tissue XS kits were used to extract DNA from CD4-enriched, CD8-enriched or PBMC samples, and a Qubit 2.0 fluorometer was used for quantification. Sequencing used CD8+ T cells sorted from blood. Recombination linked TRBV7-9 to TRBJ2-7, with the D gene uncertain. This TCR came from a woman aged 50 to 65 in good health. The CDR3 is CASSSFSYEQYF. The DNA reads as follows: TGTGCCAGCAGCTCCTTCTCCTACGAGCAGTACTTC.